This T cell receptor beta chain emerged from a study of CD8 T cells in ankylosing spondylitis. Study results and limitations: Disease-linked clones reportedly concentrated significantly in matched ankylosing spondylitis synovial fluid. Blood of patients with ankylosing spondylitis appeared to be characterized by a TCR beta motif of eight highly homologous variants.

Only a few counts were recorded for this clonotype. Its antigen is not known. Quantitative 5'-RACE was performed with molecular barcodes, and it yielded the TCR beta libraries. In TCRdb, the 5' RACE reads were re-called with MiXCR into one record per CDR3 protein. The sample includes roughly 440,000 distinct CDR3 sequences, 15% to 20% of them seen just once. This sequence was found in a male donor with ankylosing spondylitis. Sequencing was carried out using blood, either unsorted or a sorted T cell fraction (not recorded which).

CDR3 region: CASKGPTEGTEAFF. In DNA form, the CDR3 reads TGTGCCAGCAAGGGACCTACGGAGGGCACTGAAGCTTTCTTT. The chain combines TRBV28 with TRBJ1-1, with D tentatively TRBD1 (5 bases). Between the trimmed V and J ends, which lost 7 bases and 4 bases, there was a span of 16 bases. Germline V gene lookup returns CDR1 MDHEN and CDR2 SYDVKM. The CDR3 loop spans 14 amino acids. Filled out from reference TRBV28 and TRBJ1-1, the complete variable domain reads DVKVTQSSRYLVKRTGEKVFLECVQDMDHENMFWYRQDPGLGLRLIYFSYDVKMKEKGDIPEGYSVSREKKERFSLILESASTNQTSMYLCASKGPTEGTEAFFGQGTRLTVV.